The rows below give T cell receptor beta chains drawn from one sample of a study of neurological immune-mediated disorders. TCRdb redid the calling of the 5' RACE reads with MiXCR, one entry per CDR3 protein. The table has more than 40,000 distinct CDR3 sequences, around 3.3% seen once; the top ten hold about 15%. Specimen: PBMCs. These receptors originate from a woman between 45 and 65 years old with multiple sclerosis. Both conserved end residues are part of each CDR3. D genes are given only for firm matches. The size field is filled for only some rows; it gives once, few, many or a size class.

V gene	CDR3 length	clone size	D gene	J gene	CDR3 protein	CDR3 DNA
TRBV12-3/TRBV12-4	15	many	TRBD1	TRBJ2-1	CASSLGQGRGNEQFF	TGTGCCAGCAGTTTGGGACAGGGAAGGGGGAATGAGCAGTTCTTC
TRBV7-3	17	many	TRBD1	TRBJ2-2	CASSTTSGQGNTGELFF	TGTGCCAGCAGCACTACCTCGGGACAGGGTAACACCGGGGAGCTGTTTTTT
TRBV5-1	15	many	TRBD1	TRBJ2-7	CASSLGDRIYYEQYF	TGCGCCAGCAGCTTGGGGGACAGGATCTACTACGAGCAGTACTTC
TRBV5-1	12	many	NA	TRBJ2-2	CASSLGARELFF	TGCGCCAGCAGCTTGGGTGCCCGGGAGCTGTTTTTT
TRBV7-2	12	many	NA	TRBJ1-2	CASSLMRNGYTF	TGTGCCAGCAGCTTGATGCGGAATGGCTACACCTTC
TRBV6-6	14	many	TRBD1	TRBJ2-4	CASSYSRDSQVQYF	TGTGCCAGCAGTTACTCAAGGGACAGTCAGGTTCAGTACTTC
TRBV12-3/TRBV12-4	16	many	NA	TRBJ2-6	CASSSGLGSGANVLTF	TGTGCCAGTTCCTCGGGGCTGGGTTCTGGGGCCAACGTCCTGACTTTC
TRBV5-5	16	many	NA	TRBJ1-1	CASSPTDRTSPAEAFF	TGTGCCAGCAGCCCGACCGACAGGACAAGTCCGGCTGAAGCTTTCTTT
TRBV12-3/TRBV12-4	12	many	NA	TRBJ1-1	CASSDRNTEAFF	TGTGCCAGCAGTGACAGAAACACTGAAGCTTTCTTT
TRBV3-1	15	many	TRBD2	TRBJ2-2	CASSHLAGDTGELFF	TGTGCCAGCAGCCATCTAGCGGGGGACACCGGGGAGCTGTTTTTT
TRBV10-3	15	many	TRBD1	TRBJ2-2	CAIRPGTGLTGELFF	TGTGCCATCAGACCCGGGACAGGGCTTACCGGGGAGCTGTTTTTT
TRBV2	14	many	NA	TRBJ2-2	CASVGQLNTGELFF	TGTGCCAGCGTAGGGCAGCTTAACACCGGGGAGCTGTTTTTT
TRBV7-8	15	many	TRBD2	TRBJ2-2	CASSLSGRGTGELFF	TGTGCCAGCAGCTTAAGCGGGAGAGGGACCGGGGAGCTGTTTTTT
TRBV7-9	14	many	NA	TRBJ2-2	CASSPGRLTGELFF	TGTGCCAGCAGCCCGGGACGGCTCACCGGGGAGCTGTTTTTT
TRBV5-1	18	many	NA	TRBJ1-1	CASKRGEGPPTYTTEAFF	TGCGCCAGCAAAAGGGGTGAGGGGCCCCCCACGTACACGACTGAAGCTTTCTTT
TRBV5-5	15	many	NA	TRBJ1-2	CASSLDPGGGYGYTF	TGTGCCAGCAGCTTGGACCCGGGGGGGGGTTATGGCTACACCTTC
TRBV10-1	15	many	NA	TRBJ2-3	CASSGAQGREDTQYF	TGCGCCAGCAGTGGGGCACAGGGTCGCGAAGATACGCAGTATTTT
TRBV20-1	15	many	NA	TRBJ2-7	CRASRGTISSYEQYF	TGCAGAGCAAGTAGAGGGACAATAAGCTCCTACGAGCAGTACTTC
TRBV5-1	13	many	NA	TRBJ1-1	CASSPLGNTEAFF	TGCGCCAGCAGCCCCCTCGGTAACACTGAAGCTTTCTTT
TRBV7-2	14	many	TRBD2	TRBJ2-3	CASSLGGAVDTQYF	TGTGCCAGCAGCCTCGGGGGGGCCGTAGATACGCAGTATTTT
TRBV5-1	16	many	TRBD1	TRBJ1-6	CASSRGTGAANSPLHF	TGCGCCAGCAGCCGGGGGACAGGGGCGGCCAATTCACCCCTCCACTTT
TRBV6-6	15	many	TRBD1	TRBJ2-7	CASKLTGGSAYEQYF	TGTGCCAGCAAACTTACAGGGGGCTCAGCCTACGAGCAGTACTTC
TRBV3-1	17	many	TRBD2	TRBJ2-3	CASSQDLGGSGTDTQYF	TGTGCCAGCAGCCAAGATTTGGGCGGGAGTGGAACAGATACGCAGTATTTT
TRBV5-1	15	many	NA	TRBJ2-2	CASSTGTQGTGELFF	TGCGCCAGCAGTACCGGGACCCAGGGCACCGGGGAGCTGTTTTTT
TRBV19	14	NA	NA	TRBJ2-5	CASSFGGSQETQYF	TGTGCCAGTAGTTTCGGGGGCAGCCAAGAGACCCAGTACTTC
TRBV10-2	13	many	TRBD1	TRBJ2-3	CASRGQGVDTQYF	TGCGCCAGCAGGGGACAGGGAGTGGATACGCAGTATTTT
TRBV28	15	many	TRBD1	TRBJ2-7	CASTATGTGEYEQYF	TGTGCCAGCACCGCCACCGGGACAGGGGAATACGAGCAGTACTTC
TRBV20-1	15	many	TRBD1	TRBJ2-4	CSAIQGQAAKNIQYF	TGCAGTGCAATACAGGGGCAAGCAGCCAAAAACATTCAGTACTTC
TRBV5-1	15	many	NA	TRBJ2-2	CASSAQGRDTGELFF	TGCGCCAGCAGCGCCCAGGGGAGGGACACCGGGGAGCTGTTTTTT
TRBV6-5	16	many	NA	TRBJ2-1	CASSYGPTLSYNEQFF	TGTGCCAGCAGTTACGGCCCAACGCTGTCCTACAATGAGCAGTTCTTC
TRBV6-5	14	many	TRBD2	TRBJ2-5	CASRTSSGQETQYF	TGTGCCAGCAGAACCTCTAGCGGCCAAGAGACCCAGTACTTC
TRBV20-1	17	many	NA	TRBJ2-1	CSARLSREPQGGNEQFF	TGCAGTGCTAGATTGTCGCGGGAGCCTCAGGGGGGCAATGAGCAGTTCTTC
TRBV20-1	13	NA	NA	TRBJ1-1	CSDSRNSNTEAFF	TGCAGTGATAGTAGAAACTCGAACACTGAAGCTTTCTTT
TRBV5-1	16	many	TRBD2	TRBJ2-4	CASSINLAGIKNIQYF	TGCGCCAGCAGCATTAATCTAGCGGGCATCAAAAACATTCAGTACTTC
TRBV6-5	15	many	NA	TRBJ2-5	CASSRGGAEGETQYF	TGTGCCAGCAGTCGAGGGGGGGCAGAAGGAGAGACCCAGTACTTC
TRBV20-1	15	many	TRBD1	TRBJ1-1	CSANPPRDRLTEAFF	TGCAGTGCTAACCCCCCACGGGACAGACTCACTGAAGCTTTCTTT
TRBV20-1	19	many	NA	TRBJ2-3	CSARDLRQTTTINTDTQYF	TGCAGTGCTAGAGATCTGAGACAGACCACAACAATAAACACAGATACGCAGTATTTT
TRBV5-8	13	many	TRBD2	TRBJ2-1	CASSGTSGEPQFF	TGTGCCAGCAGCGGGACTAGCGGGGAGCCGCAGTTCTTC
TRBV7-6	12	NA	NA	TRBJ2-3	CASSQGRDTQYF	TGTGCCAGCAGCCAAGGGAGGGATACGCAGTATTTT
TRBV2	12	NA	NA	TRBJ2-1	CASSVEWGEQFF	TGTGCCAGCAGTGTTGAGTGGGGTGAGCAGTTCTTC
TRBV7-2	16	many	TRBD2	TRBJ2-3	CASSLDSGGLRDTQYF	TGTGCCAGCAGCTTAGATAGCGGGGGGCTGAGAGATACGCAGTATTTT
TRBV12-3/TRBV12-4	14	many	NA	TRBJ1-1	CASSPLRGETEAFF	TGTGCCAGCAGCCCCCTCCGGGGGGAGACTGAAGCTTTCTTT
TRBV3-1	13	many	NA	TRBJ2-5	CASSQAGGAAQYF	TGTGCCAGCAGCCAAGCGGGCGGCGCGGCCCAGTACTTC
TRBV12-3/TRBV12-4	14	many	NA	TRBJ1-2	CASSPLGPNYGYTF	TGTGCCAGCAGCCCGTTGGGACCTAACTATGGCTACACCTTC
TRBV28	16	many	TRBD1	TRBJ2-6	CASRRQGANGANVLTF	TGTGCCAGCAGGAGACAGGGGGCCAACGGGGCCAACGTCCTGACTTTC
TRBV20-1	16	many	TRBD1	TRBJ2-5	CSARDQGQGFGETQYF	TGCAGTGCTAGAGATCAGGGACAGGGGTTCGGGGAGACCCAGTACTTC
TRBV2	12	many	TRBD1	TRBJ2-5	CASRDRVETQYF	TGTGCCAGCAGGGACAGGGTCGAGACCCAGTACTTC
TRBV3-1	11	many	NA	TRBJ2-5	CASSQGETQYF	TGTGCCAGCAGCCAAGGGGAGACCCAGTACTTC
TRBV10-3	12	many	TRBD1	TRBJ2-7	CATRTGKNEQYF	TGTGCCACCAGGACAGGGAAAAACGAGCAGTACTTC
TRBV20-1	16	many	TRBD2	TRBJ2-3	CSARKAPHSSGGTQYF	TGCAGTGCGAGGAAAGCGCCGCACTCTAGCGGCGGTACGCAGTATTTT
TRBV2	13	many	TRBD1	TRBJ2-2	CASNGQGAGELFF	TGTGCCAGCAACGGACAGGGGGCCGGGGAGCTGTTTTTT